This T cell receptor beta chain was sequenced for a study of T cells in Graves' hyperthyroidism and ophthalmopathy. Authors of the study amplified TCR beta CDR3 regions from RNA transcripts. Researchers ran a first-round RT-PCR on the TCR CDR3 using the HTBI primer set. Each CDR3 protein gets one entry after TCRdb re-called the multiplex PCR reads with MiXCR. This table holds over 400,000 distinct CDR3 sequences, 22% found once. Germline V lookup: CDR1 MDHEN, CDR2 SYDVKM. The CDR3 has 15 residues. The junction had 10 bases not matched to a gene; V was cut back by 7 bases and J by 8 bases. Disease lasting under 3 months, a NOSPECS grade of at least 4, and a Clinical Activity Score of at least 3 were features of the ophthalmopathy patients. On the basis of clinical symptoms, serum thyroxine and TRAb, thyroid ultrasound and orbital computed tomography, diagnoses were made. PBMCs came from 10 ml fresh peripheral blood.

This clonotype was recorded at least ten times. The specimen was blood. This receptor was identified in a woman between 65 and 79 years old with Graves' ophthalmopathy. The chain uses TRBV28 and TRBJ2-1; 11 bases map to TRBD2. The CDR3 loop is CASTPQTSGRDEQFF. The CDR3 DNA sequence: TGTGCCAGCACCCCCCAAACTAGCGGGAGAGATGAGCAGTTCTTC.